This T cell receptor beta chain is drawn from a study of blood T cell repertoires in COVID-19. Study summary: Donors in Cohort 3 who had recovered were those with two negative PCRs, healthcare professional clearance, or resolution of their symptoms.

The assay was immunoSEQ multiplex PCR, and TCRdb's table has in-frame clones only and misses some. Here the sample spans some 300,000 clones, about 88% being singletons. This clone was observed once. V lost 0 bases and J lost 7; bases outside the gene matches: 10. Germline CDR1 SGHRS, CDR2 YFSETQ. CDR3 size: 17 residues. In assigning cohorts, the study relied on participant-reported clinical history. The sample taken for sequencing was PBMCs or T cells enriched from blood (not recorded which). The chain combines TRBV5-1 with TRBJ1-6; 7 bases line up with TRBD1. The clonotype comes from an older woman in a cohort exposed to, infected with or recovered from COVID-19 (not recorded which). CDR3 DNA: TGCGCCAGCAGCTTGGGACAGGGTGGCTGGTCGAATTCACCCCTCCACTTT. Translating it yields CASSLGQGGWSNSPLHF.